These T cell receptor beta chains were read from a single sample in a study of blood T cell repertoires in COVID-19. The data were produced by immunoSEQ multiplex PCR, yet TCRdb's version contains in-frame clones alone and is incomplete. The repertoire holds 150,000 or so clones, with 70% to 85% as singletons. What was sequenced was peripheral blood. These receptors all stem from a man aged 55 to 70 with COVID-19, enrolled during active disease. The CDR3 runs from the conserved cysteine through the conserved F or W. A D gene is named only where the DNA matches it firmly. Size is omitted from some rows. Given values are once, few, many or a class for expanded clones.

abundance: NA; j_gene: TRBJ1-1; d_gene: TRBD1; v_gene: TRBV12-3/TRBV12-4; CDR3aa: CASSLEGTGMAFF
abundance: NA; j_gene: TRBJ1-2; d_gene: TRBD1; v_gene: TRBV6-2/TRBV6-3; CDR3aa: CASSPPKRQGFHYGYTF
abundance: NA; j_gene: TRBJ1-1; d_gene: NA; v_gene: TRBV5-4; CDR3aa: CASSSRQENTEAFF
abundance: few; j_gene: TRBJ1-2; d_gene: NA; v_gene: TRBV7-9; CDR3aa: CASSFSSNGYTF
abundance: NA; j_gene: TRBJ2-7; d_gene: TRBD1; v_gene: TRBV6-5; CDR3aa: CASSLDRGTYEQYF
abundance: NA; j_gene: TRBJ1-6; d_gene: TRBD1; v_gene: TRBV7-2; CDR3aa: CASSPGGVSPLHF
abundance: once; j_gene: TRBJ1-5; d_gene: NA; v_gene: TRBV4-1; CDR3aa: CASSQTHIGGYQPQHF
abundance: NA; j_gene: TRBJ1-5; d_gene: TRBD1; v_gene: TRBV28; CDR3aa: CASSSMTGGQPQHF
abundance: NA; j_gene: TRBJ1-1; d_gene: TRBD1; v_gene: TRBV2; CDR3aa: CASSEARTGDFAEAFF
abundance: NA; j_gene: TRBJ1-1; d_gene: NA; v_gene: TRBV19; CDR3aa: CASSPPRWNTEAFF
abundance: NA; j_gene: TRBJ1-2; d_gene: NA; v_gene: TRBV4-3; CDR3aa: CASSPGGGTNYGYTF
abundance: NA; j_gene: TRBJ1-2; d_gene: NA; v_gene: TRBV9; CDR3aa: CASSVSREGYGYTF
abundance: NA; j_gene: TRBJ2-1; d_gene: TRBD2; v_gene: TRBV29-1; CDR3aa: CSAELAGRYNEQFF
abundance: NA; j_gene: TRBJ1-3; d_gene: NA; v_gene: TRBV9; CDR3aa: CASSRTYAGNTIYF
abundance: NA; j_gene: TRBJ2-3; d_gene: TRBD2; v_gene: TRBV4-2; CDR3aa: CASSQETSGVTDTQYF
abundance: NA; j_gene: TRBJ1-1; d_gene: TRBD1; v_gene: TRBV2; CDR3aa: CASSDLGTVNTEAFF
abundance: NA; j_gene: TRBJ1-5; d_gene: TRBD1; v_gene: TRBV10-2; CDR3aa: CASRGTGAQPQHF
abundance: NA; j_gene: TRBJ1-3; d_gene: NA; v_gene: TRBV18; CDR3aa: CASSPPGGVSSGNTIYF
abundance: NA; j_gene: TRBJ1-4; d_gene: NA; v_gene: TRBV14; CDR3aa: CASSPRLVSTNEKLFF
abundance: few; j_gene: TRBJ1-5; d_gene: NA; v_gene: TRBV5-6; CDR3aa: CASSLLTTNQPQHF
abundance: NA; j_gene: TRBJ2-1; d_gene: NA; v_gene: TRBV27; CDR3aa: CASSRSAYNEQFF
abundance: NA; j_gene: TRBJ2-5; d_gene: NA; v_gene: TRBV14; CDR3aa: CASSQDRYRGKETQYF
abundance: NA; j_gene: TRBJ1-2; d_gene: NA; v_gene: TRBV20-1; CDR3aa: CSASKQGNGYGYTF
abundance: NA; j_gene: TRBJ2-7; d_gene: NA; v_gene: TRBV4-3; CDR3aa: CASSQDVSPYEQYF
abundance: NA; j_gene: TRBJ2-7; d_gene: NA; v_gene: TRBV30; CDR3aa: CAWSAGTSYEQYF
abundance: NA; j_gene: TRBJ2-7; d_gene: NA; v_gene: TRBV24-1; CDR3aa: CATSDFSGFFF
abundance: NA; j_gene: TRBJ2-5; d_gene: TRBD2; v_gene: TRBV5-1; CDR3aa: CASSLVSSGFQETQYF
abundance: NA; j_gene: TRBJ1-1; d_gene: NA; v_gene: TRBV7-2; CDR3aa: CASSFPGEAFF
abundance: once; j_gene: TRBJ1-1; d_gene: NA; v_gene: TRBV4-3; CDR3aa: CASSKQGANTEAFF
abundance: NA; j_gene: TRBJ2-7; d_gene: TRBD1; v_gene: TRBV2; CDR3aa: CASSPPGTGFYEQYF
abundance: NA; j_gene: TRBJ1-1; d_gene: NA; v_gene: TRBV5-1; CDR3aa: CASSLEQLNTEAFF
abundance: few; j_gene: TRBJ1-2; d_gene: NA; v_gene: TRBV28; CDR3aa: CASSSRRAGSDYGYTF
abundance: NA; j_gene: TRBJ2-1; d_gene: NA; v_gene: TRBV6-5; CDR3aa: CASSQGYNEQFF
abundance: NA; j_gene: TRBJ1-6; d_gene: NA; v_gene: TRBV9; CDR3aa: CASSLMGEVFSPLHF
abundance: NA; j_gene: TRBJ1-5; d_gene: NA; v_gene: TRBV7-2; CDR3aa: CASTDQGWVDQPQHF
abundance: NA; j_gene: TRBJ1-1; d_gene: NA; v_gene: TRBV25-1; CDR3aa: CASSEMANTEAFF
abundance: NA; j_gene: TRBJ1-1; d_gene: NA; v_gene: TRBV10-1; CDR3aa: CASRDIGGCTEAFF
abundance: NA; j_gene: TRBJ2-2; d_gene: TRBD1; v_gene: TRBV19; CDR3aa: CASSPGTGGVSGELFF
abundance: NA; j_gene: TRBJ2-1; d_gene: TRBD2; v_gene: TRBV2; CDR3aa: CASSLAGVRNEQFF
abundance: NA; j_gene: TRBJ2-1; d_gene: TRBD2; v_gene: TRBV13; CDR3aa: CASSEGLRGGEQFF
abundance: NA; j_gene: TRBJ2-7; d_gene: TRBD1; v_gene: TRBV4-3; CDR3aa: CASSQQTGGPYEQYF
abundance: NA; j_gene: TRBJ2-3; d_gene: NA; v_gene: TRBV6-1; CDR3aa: CASSEATSTDTQYF
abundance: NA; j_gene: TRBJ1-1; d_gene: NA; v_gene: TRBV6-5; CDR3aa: CASSHRRGNTEAFF
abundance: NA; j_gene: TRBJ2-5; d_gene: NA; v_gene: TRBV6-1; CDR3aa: CASSEAGRAIVRQETQYF
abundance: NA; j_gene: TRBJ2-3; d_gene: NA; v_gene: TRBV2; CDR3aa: CASSAQGLGTDTQYF
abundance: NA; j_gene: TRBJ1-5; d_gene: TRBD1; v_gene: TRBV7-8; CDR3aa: CASSRDRDQPQHF
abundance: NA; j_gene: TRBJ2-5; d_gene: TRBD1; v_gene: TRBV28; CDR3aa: CASSSRGQGGVETQYF
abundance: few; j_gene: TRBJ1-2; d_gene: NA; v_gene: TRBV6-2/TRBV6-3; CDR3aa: CASSSREYGYTF
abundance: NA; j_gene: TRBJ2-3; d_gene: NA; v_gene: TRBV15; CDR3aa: CATSRDRMGENTDTQYF
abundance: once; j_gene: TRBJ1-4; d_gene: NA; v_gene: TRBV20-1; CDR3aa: CSASAGQFTTNEKLFF
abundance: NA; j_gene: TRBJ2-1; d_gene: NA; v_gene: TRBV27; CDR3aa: CASSLGANEQFF
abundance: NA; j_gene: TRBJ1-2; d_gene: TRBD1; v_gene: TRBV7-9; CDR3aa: CASSLQGDGYTF
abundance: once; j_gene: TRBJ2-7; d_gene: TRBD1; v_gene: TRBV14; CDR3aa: CASSQGTGGAHEQYF
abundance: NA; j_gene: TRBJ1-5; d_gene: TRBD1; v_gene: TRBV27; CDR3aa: CASSLRPSGTGIRQPQHF
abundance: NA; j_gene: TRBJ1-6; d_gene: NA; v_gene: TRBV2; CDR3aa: CASVLMRLGSPLHF